Below, 5 T cell receptor beta chains from the same sample are listed, as sequenced in a study of human T cells and chemical hapten exposure. As for time point: pre-sensitization, week 0. The treatment: therapeutic diphenylcyclopropenone sensitization with weekly scalp DPC. One entry per CDR3 protein, called by TCRdb with MiXCR from the RACE reads. The table lists around 350,000 distinct CDR3 sequences, over 5% of them singletons. The sequencing used whole blood, collected in connection with sensitization to the hapten diphenylcyclopropenone (DPC). These receptors were obtained from a woman aged 18-35 years with alopecia areata. Some clones in this sample may be carry-over from other donors' samples.

The chain uses TRBV3-1 and TRBJ2-7; D may be TRBD2 (6 bases). In germline, CDR1 is LGHDT, CDR2 YNNKEL (reference sequence). The CDR3 is made up of 14 amino acids. V dropped 4 bases and J dropped 3 bases, with 13 bases sitting between them. As DNA, the CDR3 is TGTGCCAGCAGCCCCGGACTACCCAACTACGAGCAGTACTTC. Protein: CASSPGLPNYEQYF.

This clonotype has just a few counts. The chain uses TRBV6-2 or TRBV6-3 and TRBJ2-3, with D possibly matching TRBD2 (5 bases). Germline V lookup: CDR1 MNHEY, CDR2 SVGEGT. The CDR3 is made up of 19 amino acids. V shed 0 bases and J shed 2 bases, with 21 bases lying between them. The CDR3 sequence: CASSYSPIWAGLHTDTQYF. The DNA of the CDR3 is TGTGCCAGCAGTTACTCGCCCATTTGGGCGGGTCTCCACACAGATACGCAGTATTTT.

This clonotype has ten or more counts. The chain joins TRBV7-2 to TRBJ2-1, with TRBD2 matching 9 bases. Germline V lookup: CDR1 SGHTA, CDR2 FQGNSA. CDR3 length equals 19 residues. With 5 bases clipped from V and 0 bases from J, the junction kept 14 bases outside the gene matches. CDR3 coding DNA: TGTGCCAGCAGCCCCGTCAGGCTAGCGGGGCGAAGCTCCTACAATGAGCAGTTCTTC. This sequence encodes CASSPVRLAGRSSYNEQFF.

In this sample, this clonotype turned up a few times. The chain has TRBV9 and TRBJ2-7, with 10 bases lining up with TRBD1. Trimming cost V 3 bases and J 2 bases; bases outside gene matches: 2. The CDR3 length is 14 residues. The V gene's germline CDR1 is SGDLS and CDR2 YYNGEE. CDR3 DNA sequence: TGTGCCAGCAGCGAGGGACAGGGGACCTACGAGCAGTACTTC. It codes for CASSEGQGTYEQYF.

Only a few counts were recorded for this clonotype. The V call is TRBV20-1, the J call TRBJ1-6, with D possibly matching TRBD1 (6 bases). The length of the CDR3 is 14 residues. Looked up from germline, CDR1 is DFQATT and CDR2 is SNEGSKA (reference sequence). The V and J ends lost 1 base and 8 bases respectively, with 12 bases between them. Here the CDR3 reads CSARAGRGDSPLHF. The CDR3 nucleotides are TGCAGTGCTAGAGCGGGCAGGGGAGATTCACCCCTCCACTTT.